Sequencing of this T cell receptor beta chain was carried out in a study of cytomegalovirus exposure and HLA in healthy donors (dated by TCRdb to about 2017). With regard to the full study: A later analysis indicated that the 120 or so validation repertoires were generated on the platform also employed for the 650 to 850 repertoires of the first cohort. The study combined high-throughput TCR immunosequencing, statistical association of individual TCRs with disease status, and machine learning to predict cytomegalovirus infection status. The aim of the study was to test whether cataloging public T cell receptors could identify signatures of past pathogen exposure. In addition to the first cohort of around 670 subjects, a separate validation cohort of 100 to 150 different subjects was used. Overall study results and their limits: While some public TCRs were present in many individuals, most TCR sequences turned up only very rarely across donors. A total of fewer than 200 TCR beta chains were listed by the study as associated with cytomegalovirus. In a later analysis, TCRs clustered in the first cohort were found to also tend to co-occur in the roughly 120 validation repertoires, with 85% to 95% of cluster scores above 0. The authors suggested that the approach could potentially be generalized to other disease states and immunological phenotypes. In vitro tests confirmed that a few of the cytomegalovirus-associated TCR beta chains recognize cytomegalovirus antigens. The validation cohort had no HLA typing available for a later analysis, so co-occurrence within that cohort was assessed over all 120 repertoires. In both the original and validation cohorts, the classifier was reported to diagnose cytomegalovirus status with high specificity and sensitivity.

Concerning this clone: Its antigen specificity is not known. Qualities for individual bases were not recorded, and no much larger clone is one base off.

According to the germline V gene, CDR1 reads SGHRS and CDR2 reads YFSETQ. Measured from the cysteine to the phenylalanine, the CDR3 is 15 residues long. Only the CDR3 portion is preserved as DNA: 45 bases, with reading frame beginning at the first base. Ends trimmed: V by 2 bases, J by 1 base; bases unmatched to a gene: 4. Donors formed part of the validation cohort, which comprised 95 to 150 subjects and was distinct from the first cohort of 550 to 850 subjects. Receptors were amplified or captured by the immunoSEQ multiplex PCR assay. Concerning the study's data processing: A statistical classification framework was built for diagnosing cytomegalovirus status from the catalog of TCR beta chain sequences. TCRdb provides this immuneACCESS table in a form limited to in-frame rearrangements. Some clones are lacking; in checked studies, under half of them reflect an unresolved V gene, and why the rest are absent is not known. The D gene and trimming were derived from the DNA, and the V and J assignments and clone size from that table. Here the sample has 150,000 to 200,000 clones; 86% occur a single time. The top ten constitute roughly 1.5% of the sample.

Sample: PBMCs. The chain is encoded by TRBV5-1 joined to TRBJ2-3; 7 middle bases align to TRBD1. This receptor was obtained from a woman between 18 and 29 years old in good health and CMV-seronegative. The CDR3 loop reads CASSLNDRGTDTQYF. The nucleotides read TGCGCCAGCAGCTTAAATGACAGGGGCACAGATACGCAGTATTTT.